These T cell receptor beta chains were read from a single sample in a study of vaccination effects on CD4 cells after COVID-19. For these TCRs, the target antigens are not known. Assay: immunoSEQ multiplex PCR; the TCRdb copy retains only in-frame clones and omits some. Of around 49,000 clones listed, 60% to 75% are singletons. Sequenced material: CD4+ T cells from PBMCs cultured without peptide, taken after COVID-19 vaccination. The receptors originated from a human donor who received a COVID-19 vaccine. Both conserved end residues are part of each CDR3.

V gene,J gene,CDR3 protein
TRBV7-8,TRBJ1-1,CASRGQLNTEAFF
TRBV6-5,TRBJ1-2,CASSYGLANYGYTF
TRBV2,TRBJ1-5,CASTNGAGYQPQHF
TRBV10-1,TRBJ2-5,CASSPGPMGETQYF
TRBV29-1,TRBJ2-3,CSVGQGTDTQYF
TRBV29-1,TRBJ2-5,CSVVGQGQQETQYF
TRBV18,TRBJ2-2,CASSPGQGSTGELFF
TRBV27,TRBJ2-2,CASSLSISGRRTGELFF
TRBV29-1,TRBJ2-5,CSVEGAGALGETQYF
TRBV12-3/TRBV12-4,TRBJ1-1,CASRIANEAFF
TRBV5-1,TRBJ2-5,CASGQTGTSGGAVSETQYF